This entry lists 26 T cell receptor beta chains sequenced from one sample in a study of T cell responses to AZD1222 COVID-19 vaccine. Assay: immunoSEQ multiplex PCR; the TCRdb copy retains only in-frame clones and omits some. Of approximately 100,000 clones in the sample, 80% to 95% were seen once. The input for sequencing was peripheral blood, taken on day 0 of AZD1222 vaccination. The receptors originated from an adult in good health.

This chain uses TRBV21-1 with TRBJ1-5. TRBV21-1 is recorded as a pseudogene. This CDR3 is built from 15 residues. CDR3 sequence reads: CASSKLYGENQPQHF. The CDR3 nucleotides read TGTGCCAGCAGCAAATTGTACGGGGAGAATCAGCCCCAGCATTTT.

The rearrangement links TRBV10-3 to TRBJ2-5; 7 nucleotides align to TRBD2. The V and J ends lost 0 bases and 2 bases, in that order; junction bases with no gene match: 9. The CDR3 is 17 residues long. Germline-derived CDR1 and CDR2 are ENHRY and SYGVKD. The CDR3 DNA follows: TGTGCCATCAGTGAGTCGGGGAGGGCGTCCGTTCAAGAGACCCAGTACTTC. Protein product: CAISESGRASVQETQYF.

V is TRBV11-1 and J is TRBJ2-5; D uncertain. V lost 1 base, J lost 9 bases, and 12 bases lay in between. CDR3 length: 13 residues. CDR1 and CDR2 (germline): SGHAT, FQDESV (reference sequence). DNA for the CDR3: TGTGCCAGCAGCTTAGGTCCCAGCCGGGCCCAGTACTTC. This translates into CASSLGPSRAQYF.

The gene calls are TRBV12-3 or TRBV12-4 and TRBJ1-2; D ambiguous. The CDR3 totals 13 residues. Between the trimmed V and J ends, which lost 6 bases and 8 bases, there was a span of 16 bases. The CDR3: CASSPWDPRGYTF. CDR3 in DNA: TGTGCCAGCAGCCCCTGGGATCCTCGAGGCTACACCTTC.

The chain has TRBV12-3 or TRBV12-4 and TRBJ1-2, with a tentative D call TRBD1 (5 bases). The CDR3 has 13 amino acids. V lost 4 bases to trimming and J lost 5 bases, with 11 bases between them. CDR3 bases: TGTGCCAGCAGTTCCAGCGGGGGGTATGGCTACACCTTC. Protein: CASSSSGGYGYTF.

The V and J genes are TRBV5-1 and TRBJ1-6; D ambiguous. This CDR3 comprises 14 residues. Germline CDR1 reads SGHRS; CDR2 reads YFSETQ. V gave up 0 bases and J gave up 3 bases, with 4 bases separating them. The chain's CDR3 is CASSLGYYNSPLHF. The CDR3 region has the DNA TGCGCCAGCAGCTTGGGGTACTATAATTCACCCCTCCACTTT.

The V call is TRBV7-9, the J call TRBJ2-5; the match to TRBD2 covers 7 bases. CDR3 length: 13 amino acids. Germline CDR1 is SEHNR and CDR2 is FQNEAQ (reference sequence). The V and J ends lost 5 bases and 2 bases, in that order; junction bases with no gene match: 2. In DNA, the CDR3 is TGTGCCAGCAGCAGAGCGGGGCAAGAGACCCAGTACTTC. It encodes CASSRAGQETQYF.

The chain employs TRBV6-2 or TRBV6-3 and TRBJ1-4; D is possibly TRBD1 (5 bases). Germline-derived CDR1 and CDR2 are MNHEY and SVGEGT. CDR3 length equals 15 residues. V was cut by 4 bases and J by 4 bases, with 13 bases left in between. The CDR3 loop reads CASSLGGAGNEKLFF. In DNA, the CDR3 is TGTGCCAGCAGTTTGGGAGGGGCGGGTAATGAAAAACTGTTTTTT.

The chain uses TRBV7-6 and TRBJ1-1; TRBD1 aligns across 8 bases. The V segment lost 4 bases and the J segment 1 base; nucleotides outside the gene matches: 5. The CDR3 runs 15 residues. The germline V gene encodes CDR1 SGHVS and CDR2 FNYEAQ. Here the CDR3 DNA reads TGTGCCAGCAGCTATGTTGGACAGGGGAACACTGAAGCTTTCTTT. This translates into CASSYVGQGNTEAFF.

V usage is TRBV6-5 and J usage is TRBJ2-7, with a tentative D call TRBD1 (6 bases). The CDR3 runs 13 residues. With 6 bases removed from V and 3 bases from J, the gap between germline ends came to 12 bases. Germline V gene lookup returns CDR1 MNHEY and CDR2 SVGAGI. Here the CDR3 reads CASRRQANYEQYF. CDR3 nucleotides: TGTGCCAGCAGGCGACAGGCGAACTACGAGCAGTACTTC.

The rearrangement joins TRBV30 to TRBJ1-2; D call uncertain. Germline CDR1 and CDR2: GTSNPN and SVGIG (reference sequence). The ends were cut back, 0 bases at V and 7 bases at J, with 12 bases in the middle. The CDR3 runs 13 residues. This CDR3 is CAWSVRKDSGYTF. The CDR3 DNA follows: TGTGCCTGGAGTGTACGGAAGGACTCTGGCTACACCTTC.

The chain recombines TRBV6-1 with TRBJ1-1, with D unresolved. Trimming cost V 3 bases and J 0 bases, with 8 bases left between them. The length of the CDR3 is 14 residues. Germline loops: CDR1 MNHNS, CDR2 SASEGT. In nucleotides, the CDR3 is TGTGCCAGCAGTGACATTATGGTGAACACTGAAGCTTTCTTT. It codes for CASSDIMVNTEAFF.

This sequence joins TRBV25-1 and TRBJ1-6; 9 bases fit TRBD1. In germline, CDR1 is MGHDK, CDR2 SYGVNS. The CDR3 is 13 residues long. J lost 6 bases, V lost 8 bases, and 2 bases had no gene match. CDR3 sequence (DNA): TGTGCCAGCTGGGGACAGGGTAATTCACCCCTCCACTTT. Protein sequence: CASWGQGNSPLHF.

This chain connects TRBV12-5 to TRBJ1-1; 8 bases are shared with TRBD1. CDR1 is LGHNT and CDR2 is FRNRAP in the germline V gene. The CDR3 covers 14 residues. V gave up 3 bases and J gave up 4 bases; unmatched junction bases: 4. CDR3 coding DNA: TGTGCTAGTGGTTTATACAGGGGGATCACTGAAGCTTTCTTT. It translates to CASGLYRGITEAFF.

This chain links TRBV3-1 (or the pseudogene TRBV3-2) with TRBJ1-1; no reliable D call. Germline CDR1 is LGHDT and CDR2 is YNNKEL (reference sequence). The CDR3 totals 12 residues. Trimming removed 0 bases from V and 11 bases from J, with 10 bases in between. CDR3 nucleotides: TGTGCCAGCAGCCAAGAAAAAAGGAGCGCTTTCTTT. It yields the protein CASSQEKRSAFF.

V and J are TRBV18 and TRBJ2-1, with D perhaps matching TRBD2 (5 bases). Germline loops: CDR1 KGHSH, CDR2 LQKENI. This CDR3 has 14 amino acids. V lost 6 bases, J lost 7 bases, and 16 bases lay in between. The CDR3 coding sequence is TGTGCCAGCTCTGGATCCGGGCCGGGGAATGAGCAGTTCTTC. Translated: CASSGSGPGNEQFF. Drawing the rest from reference TRBV18 and TRBJ2-1, the complete variable domain is NAGVMQNPRHLVRRRGQEARLRCSPMKGHSHVYWYRQLPEEGLKFMVYLQKENIIDESGMPKERFSAEFPKEGPSILRIQQVVRGDSAAYFCASSGSGPGNEQFFGPGTRLTVL.

CDR3: CASSSSSHSGGETQYF. Written as DNA, the CDR3 is TGTGCCAGCAGCTCCTCAAGTCATAGCGGGGGTGAGACCCAGTACTTC. This sequence joins TRBV7-6 and TRBJ2-5, with TRBD2 matching 9 bases. Trimming removed 4 bases from V and 5 bases from J; junction bases left unmatched: 11. CDR1 is SGHVS, CDR2 FNYEAQ, per germline. The CDR3 is 16 amino acids. Supplemented by reference TRBV7-6 and TRBJ2-5, the full variable domain reads GAGVSQSPRYKVTKRGQDVALRCDPISGHVSLYWYRQALGQGPEFLTYFNYEAQQDKSGLPNDRFSAERPEGSISTLTIQRTEQRDSAMYRCASSSSSHSGGETQYFGPGTRLLVL.

J is TRBJ1-6 and V is TRBV5-4; a possible D gene is TRBD1 (6 bases). The V and J ends lost 0 bases and 5 bases respectively, with 12 bases between them. Germline values: CDR1 SGHNT, CDR2 YYREEE (reference sequence). The CDR3 loop spans 16 amino acids. CDR3 residues: CASSLGGGSDNSPLHF. CDR3 sequence (DNA): TGTGCCAGCAGCTTGGGTGGGGGCAGCGATAATTCACCCCTCCACTTT.

The chain links TRBV24-1 to TRBJ1-2; the D gene is possibly TRBD1 (6 bases). The CDR3 has 14 amino acids. Germline values: CDR1 KGHDR, CDR2 SFDVKD. Trimming cost V 6 bases and J 3 bases, with 13 bases left between them. This CDR3 is CATSLGGPDYGYTF. The CDR3 nucleotides are TGTGCCACCAGTCTGGGGGGGCCGGACTATGGCTACACCTTC.

The V call is TRBV9, the J call TRBJ1-1; 9 nucleotides line up with TRBD1. J gave up 1 base and V 4 bases, and 5 bases lay outside the gene matches. Germline V gives CDR1 SGDLS, CDR2 YYNGEE. The CDR3 contains 15 residues. CDR3 sequence reads: CASSKLQGANTEAFF. CDR3 nucleotide sequence: TGTGCCAGCAGCAAATTACAGGGGGCGAACACTGAAGCTTTCTTT. The full variable domain, completed using reference TRBV9 and TRBJ1-1, is DSGVTQTPKHLITATGQRVTLRCSPRSGDLSVYWYQQSLDQGLQFLIQYYNGEERAKGNILERFSAQQFPDLHSELNLSSLELGDSALYFCASSKLQGANTEAFFGQGTRLTVV.

This chain joins TRBV25-1 and TRBJ2-7; 7 nucleotides line up with TRBD2. Trimming at V came to 1 base and at J to 0 bases, leaving 12 bases not matched to a gene. CDR1 is MGHDK and CDR2 is SYGVNS in the germline V gene. The CDR3 runs to 18 residues. The CDR3 spells CASSEWEGTGPNSYEQYF. Written as DNA, the CDR3 is TGTGCCAGCAGTGAATGGGAGGGGACCGGACCTAACTCCTACGAGCAGTACTTC.

J is TRBJ2-2 and V is TRBV18, with D uncertain. Per the germline V gene, CDR1 is KGHSH and CDR2 is LQKENI. The CDR3 is 14 residues long. Deletions cut 5 bases from V and 0 bases from J, with 7 bases between. CDR3 sequence reads: CASSSSTNTGELFF. CDR3 DNA: TGTGCCAGCTCATCTTCTACGAACACCGGGGAGCTGTTTTTT.

CDR3 amino acids: CASSPPEDRGPYNEQFF. As DNA, the CDR3 is TGCGCCAGCAGCCCCCCTGAGGACAGGGGACCTTACAATGAGCAGTTCTTC. This chain uses TRBV4-1 with TRBJ2-1, with 9 positions matching TRBD1. CDR3 size: 17 residues. Per germline, CDR1 MGHRA and CDR2 YSYEKL. V gave up 4 bases and J gave up 4 bases; unmatched junction bases: 11.

The genes are TRBV19 and TRBJ2-7, with a possible D match to TRBD1 (5 bases). The CDR3 runs to 14 residues. V was shortened by 1 base and J by 7 bases, with 14 bases between the two germline ends. In germline, CDR1 is LNHDA, CDR2 SQIVND (reference sequence). CDR3 protein: CASSIAGLPGEQYF. In nucleotides, the CDR3 is TGTGCCAGTAGTATAGCCGGTTTGCCAGGGGAGCAGTACTTC. Variable domain in full (rest from reference TRBV19 and TRBJ2-7): DGGITQSPKYLFRKEGQNVTLSCEQNLNHDAMYWYRQDPGQGLRLIYYSQIVNDFQKGDIAEGYSVSREKKESFPLTVTSAQKNPTAFYLCASSIAGLPGEQYFGPGTRLTVT.

The chain couples TRBV19 to TRBJ1-3, with 8 bases lining up with TRBD1. Trimming removed 4 bases from V and 3 bases from J; junction bases left unmatched: 11. Germline assignment: CDR1 LNHDA and CDR2 SQIVND (reference sequence). The CDR3 runs 17 residues. The CDR3 here is CASSTLDRGTFGNTIYF. The CDR3 nucleotides read TGTGCCAGTAGTACTCTAGACAGGGGTACTTTTGGAAACACCATATATTTT. Complete variable domain (other parts from reference TRBV19 and TRBJ1-3): DGGITQSPKYLFRKEGQNVTLSCEQNLNHDAMYWYRQDPGQGLRLIYYSQIVNDFQKGDIAEGYSVSREKKESFPLTVTSAQKNPTAFYLCASSTLDRGTFGNTIYFGEGSWLTVV.

The gene calls are TRBV7-3 and TRBJ1-5; unclear D gene. Germline V gene data show CDR1 as SGHTA and CDR2 as FQGTGA. The CDR3 contains 13 residues. Trimming stripped 2 bases from V and 4 bases from J, with 6 bases between. Here the CDR3 reads CASSLDENQPQHF. CDR3 coding DNA: TGTGCCAGCAGCTTAGACGAGAATCAGCCCCAGCATTTT.